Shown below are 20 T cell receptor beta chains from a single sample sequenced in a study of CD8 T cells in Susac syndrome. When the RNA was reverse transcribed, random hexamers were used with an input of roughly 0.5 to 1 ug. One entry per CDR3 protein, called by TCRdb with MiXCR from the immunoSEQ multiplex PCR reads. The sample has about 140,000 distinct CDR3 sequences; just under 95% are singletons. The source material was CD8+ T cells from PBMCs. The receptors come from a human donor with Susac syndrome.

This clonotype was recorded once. The CDR3 DNA follows: TGTGCCAGCAGCTCCTCCGGGGGTGGACTAGCGGGGGAGACCCAGTACTTC. Protein product: CASSSSGGGLAGETQYF. The chain combines TRBV7-9 with TRBJ2-5; 12 bases are shared with TRBD2. CDR1 is SEHNR and CDR2 is FQNEAQ in the germline V gene (reference sequence). The CDR3 contains 17 residues. Unmatched junction bases numbered 11, after V lost 4 bases and J lost 5 bases.

The CDR3 region has the DNA TGCAGCGTTGCCCTAACGGATGGCTACACCTTC. Its protein is CSVALTDGYTF. The chain links TRBV29-1 to TRBJ1-2; D gene ambiguous. The CDR3 length is 11 residues. Per germline, CDR1 SQVTM and CDR2 ANQGSEA. V lost 4 bases and J 6 bases, leaving 9 bases between the germline ends.

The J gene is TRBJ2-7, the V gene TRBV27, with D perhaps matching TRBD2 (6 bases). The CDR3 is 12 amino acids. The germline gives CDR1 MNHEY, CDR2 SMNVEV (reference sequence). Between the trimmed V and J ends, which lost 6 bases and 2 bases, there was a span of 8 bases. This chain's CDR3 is CASRGEAYEQYF. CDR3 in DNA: TGTGCCAGCAGGGGGGAGGCCTACGAGCAGTACTTC.

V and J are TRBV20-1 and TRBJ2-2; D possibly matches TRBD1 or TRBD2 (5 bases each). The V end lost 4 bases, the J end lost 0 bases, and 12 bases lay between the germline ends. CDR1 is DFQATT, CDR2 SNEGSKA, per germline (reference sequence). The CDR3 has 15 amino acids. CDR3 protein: CSANTGTSNTGELFF. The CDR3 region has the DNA TGCAGTGCTAATACCGGGACGTCGAACACCGGGGAGCTGTTTTTT.

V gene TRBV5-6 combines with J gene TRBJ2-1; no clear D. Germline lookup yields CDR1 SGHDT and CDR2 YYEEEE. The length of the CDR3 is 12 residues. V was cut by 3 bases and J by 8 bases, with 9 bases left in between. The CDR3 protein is CASSSSYHEQFF. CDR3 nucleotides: TGTGCCAGCAGCTCGAGTTACCATGAGCAGTTCTTC.

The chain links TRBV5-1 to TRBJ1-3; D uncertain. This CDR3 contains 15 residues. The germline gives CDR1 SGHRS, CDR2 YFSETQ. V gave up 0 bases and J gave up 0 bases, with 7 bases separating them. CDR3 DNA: TGCGCCAGCAGCTTGGCCCCTGACTCTGGAAACACCATATATTTT. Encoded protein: CASSLAPDSGNTIYF.

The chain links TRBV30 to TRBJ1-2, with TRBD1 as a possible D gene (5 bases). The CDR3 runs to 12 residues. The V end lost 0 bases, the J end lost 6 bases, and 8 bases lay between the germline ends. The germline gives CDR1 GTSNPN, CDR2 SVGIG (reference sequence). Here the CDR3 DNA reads TGTGCCTGGAGTGTACAGGCAGATGGCTACACCTTC. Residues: CAWSVQADGYTF.

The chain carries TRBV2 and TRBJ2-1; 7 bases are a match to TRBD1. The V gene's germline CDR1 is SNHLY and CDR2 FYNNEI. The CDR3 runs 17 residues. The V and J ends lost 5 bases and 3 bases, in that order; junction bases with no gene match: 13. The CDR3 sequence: CASSIDPGTADYNEQFF. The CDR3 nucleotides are TGTGCCAGCAGTATAGATCCTGGGACAGCGGACTACAATGAGCAGTTCTTC.

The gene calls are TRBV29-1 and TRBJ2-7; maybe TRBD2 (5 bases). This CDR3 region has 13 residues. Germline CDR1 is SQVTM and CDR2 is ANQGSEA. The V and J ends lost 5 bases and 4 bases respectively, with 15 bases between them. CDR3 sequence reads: CSVSSFERYEQYF. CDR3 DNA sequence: TGCAGCGTTTCCAGTTTTGAGCGGTACGAGCAGTACTTC.

CDR3: CASSVGQVPSYEQYF. The CDR3 DNA is TGTGCCAGCAGCGTGGGACAGGTACCCTCCTACGAGCAGTACTTC. The chain carries TRBV9 and TRBJ2-7; 8 nucleotides align to TRBD1. The CDR3 has 15 amino acids. Germline lookup yields CDR1 SGDLS and CDR2 YYNGEE. V trimming: 2 bases; J trimming: 0 bases; junction bases outside the gene matches: 4.

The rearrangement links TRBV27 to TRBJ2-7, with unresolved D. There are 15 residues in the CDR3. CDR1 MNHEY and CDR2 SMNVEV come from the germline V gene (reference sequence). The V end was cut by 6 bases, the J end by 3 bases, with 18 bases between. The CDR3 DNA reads TGTGCCAGCAGGTTACAGCCCGAGCTCGGCTACGAGCAGTACTTC. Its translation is CASRLQPELGYEQYF.

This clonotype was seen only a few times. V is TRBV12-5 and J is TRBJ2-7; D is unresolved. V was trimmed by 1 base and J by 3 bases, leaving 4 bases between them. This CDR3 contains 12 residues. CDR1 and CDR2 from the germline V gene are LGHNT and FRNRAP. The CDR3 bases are TGTGCTAGTGGTTTGGACAGCTACGAGCAGTACTTC. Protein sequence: CASGLDSYEQYF.

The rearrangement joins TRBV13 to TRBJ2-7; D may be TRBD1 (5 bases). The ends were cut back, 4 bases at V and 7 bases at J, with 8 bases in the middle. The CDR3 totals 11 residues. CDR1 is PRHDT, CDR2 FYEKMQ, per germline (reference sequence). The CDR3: CASSSQGEQYF. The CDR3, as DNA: TGTGCCAGCAGCTCCCAGGGTGAGCAGTACTTC.

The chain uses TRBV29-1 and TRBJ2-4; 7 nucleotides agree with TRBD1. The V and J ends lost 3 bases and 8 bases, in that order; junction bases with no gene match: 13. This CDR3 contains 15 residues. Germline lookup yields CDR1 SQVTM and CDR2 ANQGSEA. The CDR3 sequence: CSVEALQGFGDIQYF. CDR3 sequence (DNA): TGCAGCGTTGAGGCTCTACAGGGGTTCGGGGACATTCAGTACTTC.

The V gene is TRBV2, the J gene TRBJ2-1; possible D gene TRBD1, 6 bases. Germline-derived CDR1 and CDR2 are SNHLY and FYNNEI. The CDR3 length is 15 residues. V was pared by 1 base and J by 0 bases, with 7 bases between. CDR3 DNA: TGTGCCAGCAGTGAAGACAGGGCCTCCTACAATGAGCAGTTCTTC. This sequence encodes CASSEDRASYNEQFF.

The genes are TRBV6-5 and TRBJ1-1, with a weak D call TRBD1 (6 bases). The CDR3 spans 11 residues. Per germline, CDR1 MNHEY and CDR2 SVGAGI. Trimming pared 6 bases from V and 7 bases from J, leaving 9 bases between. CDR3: CASRDSLEAFF. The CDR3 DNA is TGTGCCAGCAGGGACAGCCTTGAAGCTTTCTTT.

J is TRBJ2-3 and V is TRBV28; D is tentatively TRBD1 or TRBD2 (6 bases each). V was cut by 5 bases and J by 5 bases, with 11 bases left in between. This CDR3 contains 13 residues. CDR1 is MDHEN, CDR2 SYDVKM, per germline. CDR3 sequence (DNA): TGTGCCAGCAGTATTGGAGGGGGAGATACGCAGTATTTT. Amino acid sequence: CASSIGGGDTQYF.

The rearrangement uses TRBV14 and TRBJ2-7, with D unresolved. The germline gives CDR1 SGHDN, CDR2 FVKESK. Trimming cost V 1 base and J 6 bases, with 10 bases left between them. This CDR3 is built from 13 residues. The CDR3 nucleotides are TGTGCCAGCAGCCAAGGTATCATGAGCGAGCAGTACTTC. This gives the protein CASSQGIMSEQYF.

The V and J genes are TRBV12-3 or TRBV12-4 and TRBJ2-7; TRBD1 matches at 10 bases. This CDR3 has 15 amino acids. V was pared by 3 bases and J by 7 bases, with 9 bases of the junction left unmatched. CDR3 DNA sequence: TGTGCCAGCAGTTTGGGGCCGGGACAGGGGCGAGAGCAGTACTTC. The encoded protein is CASSLGPGQGREQYF.

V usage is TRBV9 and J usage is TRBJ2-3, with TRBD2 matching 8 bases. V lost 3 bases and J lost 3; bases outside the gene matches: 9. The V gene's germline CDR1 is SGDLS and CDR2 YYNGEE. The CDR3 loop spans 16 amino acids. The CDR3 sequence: CASSAPGSGTTDTQYF. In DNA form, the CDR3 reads TGTGCCAGCAGCGCCCCGGGTAGCGGGACAACAGATACGCAGTATTTT.